The rows below give T cell receptor beta chains drawn from one sample of a study of cytomegalovirus exposure and HLA in healthy donors. The table came from immunoSEQ multiplex PCR; TCRdb's copy has only in-frame clones and leaves some out. This repertoire shows about 200,000 clones, roughly 80% found once; its top ten account for about 1.7%. Sequenced: PBMCs. The receptor set was obtained from a woman between 18 and 30 years old in good health and CMV-seronegative. Each CDR3 is given with its conserved first and last residue. The order of the fields is clone size, D gene, J gene, V gene, CDR3 length, CDR3 protein, CDR3 DNA. The D gene is left open where the match is weak. A clone size is listed for some rows: how often the clone was seen (once, few, many), or a class if it is expanded.

abundance: .; d_gene: TRBD2; j_gene: TRBJ2-1; v_gene: TRBV6-1; len: 18; CDR3aa: CASSDLAGSRKLYNEQFF; CDR3nt: TGTGCCAGCAGTGACTTAGCGGGATCCCGGAAGCTCTACAATGAGCAGTTCTTC
abundance: .; d_gene: TRBD1; j_gene: TRBJ1-3; v_gene: TRBV19; len: 16; CDR3aa: CASSIPGGSSGNTIYF; CDR3nt: TGTGCCAGTAGTATACCAGGGGGCAGTTCTGGAAACACCATATATTTT
abundance: once; d_gene: .; j_gene: TRBJ1-1; v_gene: TRBV27; len: 13; CDR3aa: CASSPGAGTEAFF; CDR3nt: TGTGCCAGCAGTCCCGGGGCGGGGACTGAAGCTTTCTTT
abundance: .; d_gene: TRBD1; j_gene: TRBJ1-2; v_gene: TRBV7-9; len: 17; CDR3aa: CASSFGTGGTSPYGYTF; CDR3nt: TGTGCCAGCAGCTTTGGGACAGGGGGTACGAGCCCTTATGGCTACACCTTC
abundance: few; d_gene: .; j_gene: TRBJ1-1; v_gene: TRBV19; len: 14; CDR3aa: CASTPSGEDTEAFF; CDR3nt: TGTGCCAGTACCCCCTCTGGGGAGGACACTGAAGCTTTCTTT
abundance: .; d_gene: TRBD1; j_gene: TRBJ2-7; v_gene: TRBV27; len: 18; CDR3aa: CASSSVWGGTGPSYEQYF; CDR3nt: TGTGCCAGCAGTTCCGTATGGGGGGGGACAGGGCCCTCCTACGAGCAGTACTTC
abundance: .; d_gene: .; j_gene: TRBJ1-1; v_gene: TRBV25-1; len: 14; CDR3aa: CASSEFSNNTEAFF; CDR3nt: TGTGCCAGCAGTGAATTTAGCAACAACACTGAAGCTTTCTTT
abundance: few; d_gene: .; j_gene: TRBJ2-1; v_gene: TRBV27; len: 12; CDR3aa: CASSFPQDEQFF; CDR3nt: TGTGCCAGCAGTTTCCCCCAGGATGAGCAGTTCTTC
abundance: once; d_gene: .; j_gene: TRBJ2-7; v_gene: TRBV28; len: 16; CDR3aa: CASSFPRKGGTYEQYF; CDR3nt: TGTGCCAGCAGTTTTCCCCGTAAGGGCGGGACCTACGAGCAGTACTTC
abundance: .; d_gene: .; j_gene: TRBJ1-3; v_gene: TRBV6-1; len: 15; CDR3aa: CASSEGGRPGNTIYF; CDR3nt: TGTGCCAGCAGTGAAGGAGGGCGCCCTGGAAACACCATATATTTT
abundance: .; d_gene: .; j_gene: TRBJ2-7; v_gene: TRBV7-2; len: 15; CDR3aa: CASSQGGQIIHEQYF; CDR3nt: TGTGCCAGCAGCCAGGGGGGACAGATAATCCACGAGCAGTACTTC
abundance: .; d_gene: TRBD2; j_gene: TRBJ2-7; v_gene: TRBV6-5; len: 15; CDR3aa: CASSYESSGRREQYF; CDR3nt: TGTGCCAGCAGTTACGAGAGTAGCGGGAGGCGTGAGCAGTACTTC
abundance: .; d_gene: .; j_gene: TRBJ1-6; v_gene: TRBV27; len: 14; CDR3aa: CASSSLTYNSPLHF; CDR3nt: TGTGCCAGCAGTTCACTGACTTATAATTCACCCCTCCACTTT
abundance: once; d_gene: .; j_gene: TRBJ2-5; v_gene: TRBV18; len: 12; CDR3aa: CASSPSGETQYF; CDR3nt: TGTGCCAGCTCACCGAGTGGTGAGACCCAGTACTTC
abundance: .; d_gene: TRBD1; j_gene: TRBJ1-1; v_gene: TRBV19; len: 9; CDR3aa: CASSSETGF; CDR3nt: TGTGCCAGTAGTAGCGAGACAGGGTTC
abundance: .; d_gene: .; j_gene: TRBJ2-3; v_gene: TRBV30; len: 14; CDR3aa: CAWSVVDGADTQYF; CDR3nt: TGTGCCTGGAGTGTAGTTGACGGGGCAGATACGCAGTATTTT
abundance: few; d_gene: .; j_gene: TRBJ1-1; v_gene: TRBV2; len: 13; CDR3aa: CASSAGSAFEAFF; CDR3nt: TGTGCCAGCAGCGCCGGGTCAGCCTTTGAAGCTTTCTTT
abundance: once; d_gene: .; j_gene: TRBJ1-1; v_gene: TRBV29-1; len: 13; CDR3aa: CSVEMTENTEAFF; CDR3nt: TGCAGCGTTGAAATGACAGAGAACACTGAAGCTTTCTTT
abundance: once; d_gene: .; j_gene: TRBJ2-6; v_gene: TRBV9; len: 15; CDR3aa: CASSVSGAGANVLTF; CDR3nt: TGTGCCAGCAGCGTATCAGGGGCTGGGGCCAACGTCCTGACTTTC
abundance: once; d_gene: .; j_gene: TRBJ1-1; v_gene: TRBV6-5; len: 14; CDR3aa: CASSNNPGHTEAFF; CDR3nt: TGTGCCAGCAGTAACAACCCAGGGCATACTGAAGCTTTCTTT
abundance: once; d_gene: .; j_gene: TRBJ2-1; v_gene: TRBV7-2; len: 13; CDR3aa: CASSLGRENEQFF; CDR3nt: TGTGCCAGCAGCTTAGGACGGGAGAATGAGCAGTTCTTC
abundance: .; d_gene: .; j_gene: TRBJ2-5; v_gene: TRBV5-1; len: 15; CDR3aa: CASSSNLLRWETQYF; CDR3nt: TGCGCCAGCAGCTCAAACCTACTGCGGTGGGAGACCCAGTACTTC
abundance: once; d_gene: .; j_gene: TRBJ1-2; v_gene: TRBV19; len: 18; CDR3aa: CASSYRAWGRTEYYGYTF; CDR3nt: TGTGCCAGTAGTTATAGGGCTTGGGGCAGGACGGAGTACTATGGCTACACCTTC
abundance: .; d_gene: TRBD1; j_gene: TRBJ1-2; v_gene: TRBV9; len: 13; CDR3aa: CASRPGTGKALTF; CDR3nt: TGTGCCAGCAGGCCTGGGACAGGGAAGGCGCTGACCTTC
abundance: .; d_gene: .; j_gene: TRBJ2-3; v_gene: TRBV5-5; len: 14; CDR3aa: CASSGDSLADTQYF; CDR3nt: TGTGCCAGCAGCGGGGACTCCCTCGCAGATACGCAGTATTTT
abundance: .; d_gene: .; j_gene: TRBJ1-5; v_gene: TRBV19; len: 18; CDR3aa: CASSINRGEGFSNQPQHF; CDR3nt: TGTGCCAGTAGTATAAACCGAGGGGAGGGTTTTAGCAATCAGCCCCAGCATTTT
abundance: few; d_gene: TRBD2; j_gene: TRBJ2-5; v_gene: TRBV11-3; len: 15; CDR3aa: CASSRLAGPQETQYF; CDR3nt: TGTGCCAGCAGCCGACTAGCGGGGCCCCAAGAGACCCAGTACTTC
abundance: few; d_gene: TRBD2; j_gene: TRBJ2-1; v_gene: TRBV4-1; len: 16; CDR3aa: CASSRMGLTGNNEQFF; CDR3nt: TGCGCCAGCAGCCGAATGGGACTAACGGGGAACAATGAGCAGTTCTTC
abundance: .; d_gene: .; j_gene: TRBJ2-3; v_gene: TRBV7-2; len: 17; CDR3aa: CASSLARTGRGTDTQYF; CDR3nt: TGTGCCAGCAGCTTAGCGCGGACAGGGAGGGGGACAGATACGCAGTATTTT
abundance: .; d_gene: TRBD2; j_gene: TRBJ2-7; v_gene: TRBV19; len: 15; CDR3aa: CASSIPGGKTYEQYF; CDR3nt: TGTGCCAGTAGTATTCCGGGAGGAAAAACCTACGAGCAGTACTTC
abundance: .; d_gene: .; j_gene: TRBJ2-6; v_gene: TRBV6-6; len: 15; CDR3aa: CASRIRGAGANVLTF; CDR3nt: TGTGCCAGCAGAATCCGGGGAGCTGGGGCCAACGTCCTGACTTTC
abundance: many; d_gene: TRBD1; j_gene: TRBJ1-2; v_gene: TRBV19; len: 13; CDR3aa: CASRDRGDYGYTF; CDR3nt: TGTGCCAGCAGGGACAGGGGAGACTATGGCTACACCTTC